Sequencing of this T cell receptor (beta chain) was carried out in a study of shared clonotypes between healthy human individuals. Comment on this clone: Its antigen is unknown.

Study-wide results and limits: What rarefaction showed was incomplete sorted-subset sequencing despite large depth.

The data were produced by immunoSEQ multiplex PCR, yet TCRdb's version contains in-frame clones alone and is incomplete. This table holds a few million clones, roughly nine tenths found once. The CDR3 sequence is 16 residues long. Trimming shortened V by 0 bases and J by 4 bases, and 13 bases separated the two germline ends. Germline-derived CDR1 and CDR2 are SGHAT and FQNNGV. The sample comprised naive CD4+ T cells sorted from blood. Subset: CD45RA+ positively selected. The chain links TRBV11-2 to TRBJ2-1; tentatively, D is TRBD1 or TRBD2 (5 bases each). This clonotype originated in a man aged 18 to 29 in good health. The CDR3 here is CASSLEKGRSYNEQFF. CDR3 nucleotides: TGTGCCAGCAGCTTAGAAAAGGGGAGAAGTTACAATGAGCAGTTCTTC.